The 24 T cell receptor beta chains in this list originate from one sample, sequenced in a study of cytomegalovirus exposure and HLA in healthy donors. This PCR relied on a set of 60 Vbeta primers and 13 Jbeta primers. Profiling relied on immunoSEQ multiplex PCR, and the TCRdb table lists in-frame clones only, not all of them. This sample's table has fewer than 250,000 clones. The sample consisted of PBMCs. The receptors originated from a woman aged 25 to 39 in good health and CMV-seropositive.

The CDR3: CASSYYGRDSYGYTF. The DNA for the CDR3 is TGTGCCAGCAGTTACTATGGGCGGGACTCCTATGGCTACACCTTC. V is TRBV6-5 and J is TRBJ1-2; the D gene is possibly TRBD1 (5 bases). The CDR3 is 15 amino acids. Trimming removed 1 base at V and 4 bases at J, with 13 bases between. Germline V gene lookup returns CDR1 MNHEY and CDR2 SVGAGI.

The V and J genes are TRBV5-1 and TRBJ2-1, with D possibly TRBD2 on 5 matching bases. Germline CDR1 and CDR2: SGHRS and YFSETQ. The CDR3 totals 14 residues. V lost 2 bases, J lost 3 bases, and 9 bases lay in between. CDR3: CASSLEGNYNEQFF. DNA for the CDR3: TGCGCCAGCAGCTTAGAGGGAAACTACAATGAGCAGTTCTTC.

The rearrangement joins TRBV5-1 to TRBJ1-6; perhaps TRBD1 as D (5 bases). V lost 1 base and J 0 bases, leaving 11 bases between the germline ends. This CDR3 has 17 amino acids. Germline CDR1 SGHRS, CDR2 YFSETQ. The CDR3 sequence: CASSLNRPSSYNSPLHF. The CDR3, as DNA: TGCGCCAGCAGCTTGAACAGGCCGAGCTCCTATAATTCACCCCTCCACTTT.

The J gene is TRBJ1-5, the V gene TRBV6-5; D gene uncertain. Germline V lookup: CDR1 MNHEY, CDR2 SVGAGI. V was cut by 5 bases and J by 5 bases, with 10 bases left in between. This CDR3 is 13 amino acids long. As DNA, the CDR3 is TGTGCCAGCAGTCGGAGGCAGGATCAGCCCCAGCATTTT. This encodes CASSRRQDQPQHF.

The chain recombines TRBV27 with TRBJ2-5; no clear D gene. The CDR3 consists of 14 residues. Germline-derived CDR1 and CDR2 are MNHEY and SMNVEV (reference sequence). Trimming pared 4 bases from V and 1 base from J, leaving 10 bases between. CDR3 in amino acids: CASSYSATQETQYF. CDR3 coding DNA: TGTGCCAGCAGTTATTCAGCGACCCAAGAGACCCAGTACTTC.

The rearrangement joins TRBV5-1 to TRBJ2-5; D gene unclear. The CDR3 is 14 amino acids. Trimming stripped 0 bases from V and 2 bases from J, with 8 bases between. Germline V gene sequence: CDR1 SGHRS, CDR2 YFSETQ. The CDR3 DNA follows: TGCGCCAGCAGCTTGGCGGCGGTTCAAGAGACCCAGTACTTC. Amino acid sequence: CASSLAAVQETQYF.

The V call is TRBV9, the J call TRBJ2-1; 9 positions match TRBD1. The CDR3 is 15 residues long. Per germline, CDR1 SGDLS and CDR2 YYNGEE. Germline trimming cut 4 bases from V and 4 bases from J; bases unmatched to any gene: 6. CDR3: CASSTSGTGYNEQFF. The CDR3 bases are TGTGCCAGCAGCACCTCCGGGACAGGGTACAATGAGCAGTTCTTC.

V usage is TRBV6-6 and J usage is TRBJ1-4, with 10 bases fitting TRBD1. The CDR3 spans 15 residues. V trimming: 2 bases; J trimming: 6 bases; junction bases outside the gene matches: 3. Germline V gene lookup returns CDR1 MNHNY and CDR2 SVGAGI (reference sequence). CDR3 loop: CASSYVTGGDEKLFF. CDR3 coding DNA: TGTGCCAGCAGTTACGTGACAGGGGGCGATGAAAAACTGTTTTTT.

V usage is TRBV5-1 and J usage is TRBJ1-6, with D unclear. Trimming shortened V by 2 bases and J by 13 bases, and 10 bases separated the two germline ends. CDR3 length equals 12 residues. The V gene's germline CDR1 is SGHRS and CDR2 YFSETQ. The CDR3 protein is CASSFEGKPLHF. The CDR3 bases are TGCGCCAGCAGCTTCGAGGGTAAGCCCCTCCACTTT. Combining the CDR3 with reference TRBV5-1 and TRBJ1-6 gives the whole variable domain KAGVTQTPRYLIKTRGQQVTLSCSPISGHRSVSWYQQTPGQGLQFLFEYFSETQRNKGNFPGRFSGRQFSNSRSEMNVSTLELGDSALYLCASSFEGKPLHFGNGTRLTVT.

The gene calls are TRBV29-1 and TRBJ2-5; possible D gene TRBD2, 7 bases. Germline V lookup: CDR1 SQVTM, CDR2 ANQGSEA. CDR3 length equals 15 residues. Trimming removed 4 bases at V and 5 bases at J, with 20 bases between. CDR3 nucleotides: TGCAGCGTTGTGACGCTCGCGGGGGCAGGGGAGACCCAGTACTTC. This gives the protein CSVVTLAGAGETQYF.

This chain links TRBV19 with TRBJ2-5; TRBD2 agrees at 13 bases. V dropped 5 bases and J dropped 5; count of bases not matched to a gene: 5. The CDR3 extends over 15 amino acids. Germline values: CDR1 LNHDA, CDR2 SQIVND (reference sequence). The CDR3 DNA follows: TGTGCCAGTAGTTGGACTAGCGGGAGACAGGAGACCCAGTACTTC. Its translation is CASSWTSGRQETQYF.

The chain is built from TRBV28 and TRBJ2-5; 13 nucleotides line up with TRBD2. Losses at the gene ends were 3 bases for V and 4 bases for J; bases not matched to a gene: 5. CDR3 length: 16 residues. Per germline, CDR1 MDHEN and CDR2 SYDVKM. This CDR3 reads CASSLGTSGTGETQYF. Written as DNA, the CDR3 is TGTGCCAGCAGTTTGGGGACTAGCGGGACAGGAGAGACCCAGTACTTC.

V gene TRBV5-6 combines with J gene TRBJ1-2; TRBD1 might be the D (6 bases). Per germline, CDR1 SGHDT and CDR2 YYEEEE. The CDR3 consists of 14 residues. The V and J ends lost 5 bases and 8 bases respectively, with 19 bases between them. The CDR3 here is CASSPGATTMGYTF. In DNA form, the CDR3 reads TGTGCCAGCAGTCCAGGGGCGACGACTATGGGCTACACCTTC. Full variable domain (rest looked up from reference TRBV5-6 and TRBJ1-2): DAGVTQSPTHLIKTRGQQVTLRCSPKSGHDTVSWYQQALGQGPQFIFQYYEEEERQRGNFPDRFSGHQFPNYSSELNVNALLLGDSALYLCASSPGATTMGYTFGSGTRLTVV.

This chain joins TRBV5-8 and TRBJ1-1; 10 positions match TRBD1. The V gene end was trimmed by 4 bases and the J gene end by 3 bases; junction bases not matched to a gene: 6. This CDR3 is 15 amino acids long. From germline, CDR1 is SGHTS and CDR2 YDEGEE. CDR3 sequence reads: CASSRRDRGDTEAFF. For the CDR3, the DNA is TGTGCCAGCAGCCGCCGGGACAGGGGAGACACTGAAGCTTTCTTT.

V and J are TRBV7-9 and TRBJ2-5; 15 bases line up with TRBD2. The CDR3 consists of 19 residues. The V and J ends lost 4 bases and 3 bases, in that order; junction bases with no gene match: 12. Per the germline V gene, CDR1 is SEHNR and CDR2 is FQNEAQ (reference sequence). This CDR3 is CASSSWGTSGRSLKETQYF. Here the CDR3 DNA reads TGTGCCAGCAGCTCGTGGGGGACTAGCGGGAGGTCCCTTAAAGAGACCCAGTACTTC. Full variable domain (outside the CDR3, taken from reference TRBV7-9 and TRBJ2-5): DTGVSQNPRHKITKRGQNVTFRCDPISEHNRLYWYRQTLGQGPEFLTYFQNEAQLEKSRLLSDRFSAERPKGSFSTLEIQRTEQGDSAMYLCASSSWGTSGRSLKETQYFGPGTRLLVL.

This chain links TRBV5-1 with TRBJ2-1; D perhaps matches TRBD2 (6 bases). The germline V gene has CDR1 SGHRS and CDR2 YFSETQ. The CDR3 spans 14 residues. Trimming stripped 6 bases from V and 0 bases from J, with 10 bases between. The CDR3 DNA is TGCGCCAGCAATGGGGGGAGCTCCTACAATGAGCAGTTCTTC. This codes for CASNGGSSYNEQFF. The variable domain in full, with the rest retrieved from reference TRBV5-1 and TRBJ2-1, is KAGVTQTPRYLIKTRGQQVTLSCSPISGHRSVSWYQQTPGQGLQFLFEYFSETQRNKGNFPGRFSGRQFSNSRSEMNVSTLELGDSALYLCASNGGSSYNEQFFGPGTRLTVL.

The chain employs TRBV10-2 and TRBJ2-1; D is ambiguous. Germline values: CDR1 WSHSY, CDR2 SAAADI. This CDR3 is built from 16 residues. The ends were cut back, 3 bases at V and 9 bases at J, with 21 bases in the middle. Here the CDR3 DNA reads TGCGCCAGCAGTGAACCTACCCCCTACCTCTCGGGTGAGCAGTTCTTC. This gives the protein CASSEPTPYLSGEQFF.

The rearrangement uses TRBV27 and TRBJ2-3; 7 bases fit TRBD2. Germline trimming cut 2 bases from V and 5 bases from J; bases unmatched to any gene: 7. This CDR3 spans 15 amino acids. In germline, CDR1 is MNHEY, CDR2 SMNVEV (reference sequence). CDR3 region: CASSLVWEGRDTQYF. CDR3 bases: TGTGCCAGCAGTTTAGTTTGGGAGGGGAGAGATACGCAGTATTTT.

The chain is built from TRBV27 and TRBJ1-4; D not certain. Trimming removed 5 bases from V and 7 bases from J, with 11 bases in between. The CDR3 consists of 13 residues. Per the germline V gene, CDR1 is MNHEY and CDR2 is SMNVEV (reference sequence). For the CDR3, the DNA is TGTGCCAGCAGTCAACAGCCTGGTGAAAAACTGTTTTTT. Translating gives CASSQQPGEKLFF.

J is TRBJ2-1 and V is TRBV11-3; the D is unclear. Trimming shortened V by 5 bases and J by 8 bases, and 13 bases separated the two germline ends. The germline gives CDR1 SGHNT, CDR2 YENEEA. The CDR3 contains 13 residues. DNA of the CDR3: TGTGCCAGCAGCCTAAGAGTAGTCGATGAGCAGTTCTTC. Translated, it gives CASSLRVVDEQFF.

The CDR3 region has the DNA TGTGCCACCAGCAGAGCGAGGATACAGGGCTCGGAGACCCAGTACTTC. Translating gives CATSRARIQGSETQYF. V usage is TRBV15 and J usage is TRBJ2-5; D possibly corresponds to TRBD1 (6 bases). Per the germline V gene, CDR1 is LNHNV and CDR2 is YYDKDF (reference sequence). Trimming cost V 1 base and J 5 bases, with 17 bases left between them. This CDR3 contains 16 residues.

This sequence joins TRBV4-1 and TRBJ2-1, with 12 nucleotides matching TRBD2. The CDR3 length is 16 residues. From germline, CDR1 is MGHRA and CDR2 YSYEKL. V was clipped by 4 bases and J by 4 bases; unmatched bases: 5. The DNA of the CDR3 is TGCGCCAGCAGCCCAGCTAGCGGGGGGGCGTACAATGAGCAGTTCTTC. This encodes CASSPASGGAYNEQFF.

The chain recombines TRBV7-7 with TRBJ2-1, with 7 nucleotides matching TRBD2. The length of the CDR3 is 15 residues. V lost 6 bases to trimming and J lost 7 bases; unmatched junction nucleotides: 12. CDR1 and CDR2 (germline): SSHAT, FNYEAQ (reference sequence). CDR3 sequence reads: CASSRAGTGRNEQFF. In nucleotides, the CDR3 is TGTGCCAGCAGTAGAGCGGGAACGGGGAGGAATGAGCAGTTCTTC.

The V gene is TRBV6-1, the J gene TRBJ1-4; no reliable D call. The CDR3 contains 17 residues. Germline CDR1 reads MNHNS; CDR2 reads SASEGT. V was cut by 10 bases and J by 0 bases, with 21 bases left in between. The CDR3 spells CATKEARPLATNEKLFF. The CDR3 DNA reads as TGTGCCACCAAAGAAGCTCGACCGCTAGCAACTAATGAAAAACTGTTTTTT.